Listed below are T cell receptor beta chains from one sample, sequenced in a study of neoadjuvant nivolumab and ipilimumab in lung cancer. Sequencing used immunoSEQ multiplex PCR; TCRdb keeps in-frame clones, though not all of them. The repertoire holds over 45,000 clones, with around 89% as singletons. The specimen comprised blood, sampled before neoadjuvant nivolumab, alone or with ipilimumab. These receptors came from an adult with non-small cell lung cancer. Some clones in this sample may be carry-over from other donors' samples. The CDR3 runs from the conserved cysteine through the conserved F or W. The D gene is left open where the match is weak. For some rows the clone size is stated as once, few or many, or as a class when expanded; others skip it.

d_call: .; j_call: TRBJ2-2; v_call: TRBV29-1; clone_size: once; cdr3_aa: CSVETRTPGELFF; cdr3_nt: TGCAGCGTTGAAACTCGGACGCCGGGGGAGCTGTTTTTT
d_call: TRBD1; j_call: TRBJ1-5; v_call: TRBV7-9; clone_size: .; cdr3_aa: CASSFVAPRTGKNQPQHF; cdr3_nt: TGTGCCAGCAGCTTCGTCGCCCCCCGGACAGGGAAGAATCAGCCCCAGCATTTT
d_call: .; j_call: TRBJ2-6; v_call: TRBV5-6; clone_size: .; cdr3_aa: CASSPPKESSGANVLTF; cdr3_nt: TGTGCCAGCAGCCCCCCCAAGGAGAGCTCTGGGGCCAACGTCCTGACTTTC
d_call: .; j_call: TRBJ1-2; v_call: TRBV6-1; clone_size: .; cdr3_aa: CANSEALLLYGYTF; cdr3_nt: TGTGCCAACAGTGAAGCGCTCCTTCTCTATGGCTACACCTTC
d_call: .; j_call: TRBJ2-7; v_call: TRBV5-1; clone_size: .; cdr3_aa: CASSLLEGTAQYF; cdr3_nt: TGCGCCAGCAGCTTGTTGGAGGGTACCGCGCAGTACTTC
d_call: TRBD2; j_call: TRBJ2-7; v_call: TRBV6-5; clone_size: once; cdr3_aa: CASSRVAGSTYEQYF; cdr3_nt: TGTGCCAGCAGTAGAGTAGCGGGGTCAACCTACGAGCAGTACTTC
d_call: .; j_call: TRBJ2-3; v_call: TRBV7-8; clone_size: .; cdr3_aa: CASSLRTDTQYF; cdr3_nt: TGTGCCAGCAGCCTCCGGACGGACACGCAGTATTTT
d_call: TRBD1; j_call: TRBJ1-2; v_call: TRBV9; clone_size: .; cdr3_aa: CASSITTGGSGYTF; cdr3_nt: TGTGCCAGCAGCATAACGACAGGGGGCAGTGGCTACACCTTC
d_call: .; j_call: TRBJ2-7; v_call: TRBV9; clone_size: .; cdr3_aa: CASSVAQRYTYEQYF; cdr3_nt: TGTGCCAGCAGCGTAGCACAGCGTTACACCTACGAGCAGTACTTC
d_call: .; j_call: TRBJ1-5; v_call: TRBV6-1; clone_size: .; cdr3_aa: CASSPGGMPNQPQHF; cdr3_nt: TGTGCCAGCAGTCCCGGGGGGATGCCGAATCAGCCCCAGCATTTT
d_call: .; j_call: TRBJ2-1; v_call: TRBV30; clone_size: once; cdr3_aa: CAWSVRNEQFF; cdr3_nt: TGTGCCTGGAGTGTACGGAATGAGCAGTTCTTC
d_call: .; j_call: TRBJ2-2; v_call: TRBV6-5; clone_size: .; cdr3_aa: CASSYSIPNIAGELFF; cdr3_nt: TGTGCCAGCAGTTACTCGATCCCAAATATTGCCGGGGAGCTGTTTTTT
d_call: .; j_call: TRBJ2-5; v_call: TRBV6-5; clone_size: .; cdr3_aa: CASSSRIRETQYF; cdr3_nt: TGTGCCAGCAGCAGCAGGATCCGAGAGACCCAGTACTTC
d_call: TRBD2; j_call: TRBJ2-3; v_call: TRBV25-1; clone_size: .; cdr3_aa: CASSKAGATDTQYF; cdr3_nt: TGTGCCAGCAGTAAGGCGGGAGCAACAGATACGCAGTATTTT
d_call: TRBD2; j_call: TRBJ2-7; v_call: TRBV19; clone_size: .; cdr3_aa: CASSLSGGGMAYEQYF; cdr3_nt: TGTGCCAGTAGCCTCTCCGGGGGGGGAATGGCCTACGAGCAGTACTTC
d_call: TRBD1; j_call: TRBJ2-7; v_call: TRBV28; clone_size: .; cdr3_aa: CASSFTGDPYEQYF; cdr3_nt: TGTGCCAGCAGTTTCACAGGGGACCCCTACGAGCAGTACTTC
d_call: TRBD1; j_call: TRBJ2-7; v_call: TRBV5-6; clone_size: .; cdr3_aa: CASSLVQGASEQYF; cdr3_nt: TGTGCCAGCAGCTTGGTTCAGGGGGCTTCCGAGCAGTACTTC
d_call: TRBD2; j_call: TRBJ2-3; v_call: TRBV19; clone_size: .; cdr3_aa: CASSPLSGRNTQYF; cdr3_nt: TGTGCCAGTAGTCCCCTTAGCGGGAGAAATACGCAGTATTTT
d_call: .; j_call: TRBJ1-5; v_call: TRBV2; clone_size: .; cdr3_aa: CASSESMQPQHF; cdr3_nt: TGTGCCAGCAGTGAATCAATGCAGCCCCAGCATTTT